This record covers a single TCR beta chain. Its antigen remains unidentified. There are no base qualities to consult, and no much larger clone falls within one base. Library prep was done by the immunoSEQ multiplex PCR assay. The table was pulled from immuneACCESS by TCRdb, which kept in-frame rearrangements only. Such tables lose some clones; where checked, under half of the loss comes from unresolved V genes, and the rest has no known cause. Within this sample are approximately 100,000 clones, with just under 95% of them counted one time only. Of the sample, approximately 1.6% falls within the top ten clones. This specimen belongs to a study of T cell changes during pregnancy in multiple sclerosis (dated by TCRdb to about 2019). Regarding the study in general: In women with multiple sclerosis, the researchers looked at how the T cell repertoire shifted as pregnancy progressed.

V loses 0 bases, J loses 0 bases, and the germline ends lie 8 bases apart. From the germline V gene, CDR1 is SGHRS and CDR2 is YFSETQ. The CDR3 runs 15 amino acids, cysteine and phenylalanine included. Kept here is only the CDR3 DNA, which spans 45 bases and is read in frame from base 1. The sequence is built from TRBV5-1 and TRBJ2-3; the D gene remains uncertain. The sample in question was peripheral blood, obtained after pregnancy. The clonotype originates from a female donor with multiple sclerosis, enrolled in a pregnancy study. For the CDR3, the sequence is CASSLGSTSTDTQYF. The sequenced DNA: TGCGCCAGCAGCTTGGGGAGTACTAGCACAGATACGCAGTATTTT.